The 21 T cell receptor beta chains below all came from one sample that was sequenced in a study of blood T cell repertoires in COVID-19. Profiling relied on immunoSEQ multiplex PCR, and the TCRdb table lists in-frame clones only, not all of them. The repertoire includes 180,000 or so clones, roughly 90% of them detected once, and roughly 9.8% sits in the top ten. The sequenced material came from peripheral blood. The source is an older woman with COVID-19, enrolled during active disease.

The CDR3 sequence: CASSPTDRVFYNEQFF. CDR3 coding DNA: TGTGCCAGCAGTCCGACCGACAGGGTGTTCTACAATGAGCAGTTCTTC. The chain couples TRBV28 to TRBJ2-1, with TRBD1 matching 7 bases. CDR1 and CDR2 (germline): MDHEN, SYDVKM. The CDR3 spans 16 residues. With 5 bases clipped from V and 3 bases from J, the junction kept 10 bases outside the gene matches. Drawing the rest from reference TRBV28 and TRBJ2-1, the complete variable domain is DVKVTQSSRYLVKRTGEKVFLECVQDMDHENMFWYRQDPGLGLRLIYFSYDVKMKEKGDIPEGYSVSREKKERFSLILESASTNQTSMYLCASSPTDRVFYNEQFFGPGTRLTVL.

The rearrangement joins TRBV6-5 to TRBJ1-2; no firm D call. The germline V and J ends were trimmed by 4 bases and 3 bases, with 12 bases remaining between them. Looked up from germline, CDR1 is MNHEY and CDR2 is SVGAGI. This CDR3 contains 14 residues. This CDR3 reads CASSWRPQHYGYTF. The CDR3 DNA sequence: TGTGCCAGCAGTTGGCGGCCTCAGCACTATGGCTACACCTTC.

This chain uses TRBV19 with TRBJ1-5; possible D gene TRBD1, 6 bases. CDR1 and CDR2 from the germline V gene are LNHDA and SQIVND (reference sequence). The CDR3 is made up of 17 amino acids. V was cut by 7 bases and J by 0 bases, with 19 bases left in between. CDR3 coding DNA: TGTGCCAGTAAGGGCCGGCAGGGGCGAGGTAGCAATCAGCCCCAGCATTTT. Translating it yields CASKGRQGRGSNQPQHF.

V usage is TRBV7-9 and J usage is TRBJ2-7, with 10 positions matching TRBD2. The J segment lost 5 bases and the V segment lost 5 bases, leaving 3 bases of the junction unmatched. The CDR3 runs 13 residues. CDR1 and CDR2 (germline): SEHNR, FQNEAQ (reference sequence). Here the CDR3 reads CASSVGTSDEQYF. In DNA, the CDR3 is TGTGCCAGCAGCGTCGGGACTAGCGACGAGCAGTACTTC.

V gene TRBV11-3 combines with J gene TRBJ2-7, with D maybe TRBD1 (5 bases). This CDR3 is built from 13 residues. The germline V gene has CDR1 SGHNT and CDR2 YENEEA. The V end was cut by 5 bases, the J end by 2 bases, with 10 bases between. CDR3 residues: CASSPGHTYEQYF. In DNA, the CDR3 is TGTGCCAGCAGCCCTGGACATACCTACGAGCAGTACTTC.

This clone was detected once. The rearrangement links TRBV12-5 to TRBJ2-4, with a tentative D call TRBD1 (6 bases). This CDR3 region has 12 residues. Looked up from germline, CDR1 is LGHNT and CDR2 is FRNRAP. The V end was cut by 4 bases, the J end by 15 bases, with 16 bases between. In DNA, the CDR3 is TGTGCTAGTGGTTGGGACACAACTTTGGGGTACTTC. Translated: CASGWDTTLGYF.

This sequence joins TRBV11-2 and TRBJ2-1, with TRBD1 identical over 12 bases. V lost 6 bases and J lost 9; bases outside the gene matches: 12. This CDR3 comprises 16 residues. The V gene's germline CDR1 is SGHAT and CDR2 FQNNGV. The CDR3 reads CASSQVAGQGASEQFF. CDR3 DNA sequence: TGTGCCAGCAGTCAAGTCGCGGGACAGGGGGCGAGTGAGCAGTTCTTC.

The V gene is TRBV7-3, the J gene TRBJ2-2, with 7 nucleotides matching TRBD1. Per the germline V gene, CDR1 is SGHTA and CDR2 is FQGTGA. With 1 base clipped from V and 0 bases from J, the junction kept 8 bases outside the gene matches. This CDR3 is built from 18 residues. The chain's CDR3 is CASSLKDRSSSNTGELFF. CDR3 DNA: TGTGCCAGCAGCTTAAAGGACAGGAGCTCTTCGAACACCGGGGAGCTGTTTTTT.

The chain links TRBV7-2 to TRBJ1-5, with 8 bases matching TRBD1. This CDR3 has 15 amino acids. Germline CDR1 is SGHTA and CDR2 is FQGNSA. V lost 1 base to trimming and J lost 2 bases; unmatched junction nucleotides: 1. The CDR3 protein is CASSLGGQGNQPQHF. The DNA of the CDR3 is TGTGCCAGCAGCTTAGGGGGACAGGGCAATCAGCCCCAGCATTTT.

J is TRBJ2-1 and V is TRBV4-2, with TRBD2 as a possible D gene (6 bases). Germline CDR1 and CDR2: LGHNA and YNFKEQ. This CDR3 is built from 16 residues. Trimming cost V 0 bases and J 2 bases, with 11 bases left between them. CDR3 sequence: CASSQDWPSAYNEQFF. Written as DNA, the CDR3 is TGTGCCAGCAGCCAAGATTGGCCTAGCGCCTACAATGAGCAGTTCTTC.

This clone was found once. The gene calls are TRBV9 and TRBJ2-2; no reliable D call. This CDR3 is built from 16 residues. Trimming took 1 base from V and 7 from J, leaving 17 bases between them. CDR1 and CDR2 from the germline V gene are SGDLS and YYNGEE. The DNA of the CDR3 is TGTGCCAGCAGCGTAACCCCCGCGCAAAGTGGCGGGGAGCTGTTTTTT. Translating it yields CASSVTPAQSGGELFF.

The chain couples TRBV3-1 (or the pseudogene TRBV3-2) to TRBJ2-3; perhaps TRBD1 as D (6 bases). The CDR3 runs to 14 residues. Germline V gene sequence: CDR1 LGHDT, CDR2 YNNKEL (reference sequence). Trimming cost V 5 bases and J 5 bases, with 14 bases left between them. The CDR3 DNA reads TGTGCCAGCAGCACTACAGGGCCCAGAGATACGCAGTATTTT. Residues: CASSTTGPRDTQYF.

V usage is TRBV24-1 and J usage is TRBJ2-2; TRBD1 might be the D (5 bases). The CDR3 contains 16 residues. Germline CDR1 KGHDR, CDR2 SFDVKD. The V gene lost 1 base and the J gene lost 3 bases, with 11 bases spanning the gap. CDR3 DNA: TGTGCCACCAGTGATTTCGCTGGGGCGGACACCGGGGAGCTGTTTTTT. It encodes CATSDFAGADTGELFF.

The chain recombines TRBV7-9 with TRBJ2-1; D perhaps matches TRBD1 (5 bases). V was clipped by 3 bases and J by 7 bases, with 13 bases between them. This CDR3 comprises 14 residues. Germline CDR1 and CDR2: SEHNR and FQNEAQ (reference sequence). The CDR3: CASSFPGRRNEQFF. CDR3 in DNA: TGTGCCAGCAGCTTCCCAGGGCGGAGAAATGAGCAGTTCTTC.

This clone came up a few times. V is TRBV29-1 and J is TRBJ1-1, with unresolved D. Germline V CDR1 and CDR2: SQVTM, ANQGSEA. This CDR3 has 13 residues. The germline V and J ends were trimmed by 2 bases and 1 base, with 8 bases remaining between them. The CDR3 spells CSVERPGNTEAFF. CDR3 nucleotide sequence: TGCAGCGTTGAACGCCCGGGGAACACTGAAGCTTTCTTT.

The gene calls are TRBV9 and TRBJ1-4; the D is unclear. The CDR3 spans 15 residues. V was clipped by 3 bases and J by 0 bases, with 9 bases between them. CDR1 and CDR2 from the germline V gene are SGDLS and YYNGEE. CDR3 loop: CASSALPATNEKLFF. Here the CDR3 DNA reads TGTGCCAGCAGCGCCTTGCCAGCAACTAATGAAAAACTGTTTTTT.

This clone was observed a single time. The V and J genes are TRBV3-1 (or the pseudogene TRBV3-2) and TRBJ1-2, with D unresolved. The V gene's germline CDR1 is LGHDT and CDR2 YNNKEL (reference sequence). Deletions cut 1 base from V and 7 bases from J, with 7 bases between. The CDR3 loop spans 12 amino acids. The CDR3 sequence is CASSQVAVGYTF. The CDR3 DNA reads TGTGCCAGCAGCCAAGTCGCGGTTGGCTACACCTTC.

This chain joins TRBV11-2 and TRBJ1-2, with D possibly being TRBD1 (6 bases). Germline V gives CDR1 SGHAT, CDR2 FQNNGV. The CDR3 loop spans 14 amino acids. Between the trimmed V and J ends, which lost 4 bases and 6 bases, there was a span of 15 bases. The CDR3 is CASSSHRVTDGYTF. The CDR3 coding sequence is TGTGCCAGCAGCTCCCACAGGGTTACGGATGGCTACACCTTC.

The rearrangement links TRBV6-5 to TRBJ2-1, with D possibly being TRBD1 (5 bases). This CDR3 contains 13 residues. Looked up from germline, CDR1 is MNHEY and CDR2 is SVGAGI. V was clipped by 6 bases and J by 9 bases, with 15 bases between them. The CDR3 sequence: CASSTLRQLEQFF. CDR3 DNA sequence: TGTGCCAGCAGCACCCTTAGACAGCTTGAGCAGTTCTTC.

The V call is TRBV27, the J call TRBJ1-5, with a tentative D call TRBD1 (6 bases). Germline values: CDR1 MNHEY, CDR2 SMNVEV (reference sequence). Trimming left V 5 bases short and J 7 bases short, with 9 bases between. This CDR3 has 12 residues. The CDR3, as DNA: TGTGCCAGCAGTATCAGGGGACAGCCCCAGCATTTT. Protein product: CASSIRGQPQHF.

The CDR3 DNA reads TGTGCCACTTCGACAGGGATGAGCAATCAGCCCCAGCATTTT. Its protein is CATSTGMSNQPQHF. This chain joins TRBV19 and TRBJ1-5; 7 bases are a match to TRBD1. The germline V gene has CDR1 LNHDA and CDR2 SQIVND (reference sequence). The trim removed 10 bases at V and 1 base at J, leaving 7 bases unmatched. CDR3 length: 14 residues.